This is a list of T cell receptor beta chains from one sample in a study of blood T cell repertoires in COVID-19. Clones were sequenced by immunoSEQ multiplex PCR, and TCRdb holds only the in-frame ones, with some missing. The data contain around 140,000 clones, 85% to 90% of them singletons. Specimen: peripheral blood. The origin of the receptors is an older man with active COVID-19. The CDR3 runs from the conserved cysteine through the conserved F or W. The order of the fields is J gene, V gene, D gene, clone size, CDR3 DNA, CDR3 protein. D genes are given only for firm matches. Expanded clones get a size class; other rows say once, few or many, or leave the size out.

TRBJ2-2,TRBV5-1,TRBD1,-,TGCGCCAGCACTTTAGAGACAGGGCGGAACACCGGGGAGCTGTTTTTT,CASTLETGRNTGELFF
TRBJ2-7,TRBV15,TRBD2,-,TGTGCCACCAGCAGAGCCAGGGAGGGCTACGAGCAGTACTTC,CATSRAREGYEQYF
TRBJ2-5,TRBV5-4,-,-,TGTGCCAGCAGCTTGGCCGGGACACCGAGCCAAGAGACCCAGTACTTC,CASSLAGTPSQETQYF
TRBJ2-7,TRBV28,TRBD1,few,TGTGCCACGCGGGGGGAGACAGGGGGCGCTTGGGAGCAGTACTTC,CATRGETGGAWEQYF
TRBJ1-3,TRBV4-1,TRBD1,-,TGCGCCAGCAGCCAACCCGGGACAGCTGGAAACACCATATATTTT,CASSQPGTAGNTIYF
TRBJ1-2,TRBV6-2/TRBV6-3,-,-,TGTGCCAGCAGTTACGAGACGACAGGATACTATGGCTACACCTTC,CASSYETTGYYGYTF
TRBJ2-5,TRBV5-1,TRBD1,once,TGCGCCAGCAGCTCGGTTGGGACAGGGGGCGGAAAGACCCAGTACTTC,CASSSVGTGGGKTQYF
TRBJ2-7,TRBV3-1/TRBV3-2,-,-,TGTGCCAGCAGCCAAGAGAGGCGGGCAAATGGCTACGAGCAGTACTTC,CASSQERRANGYEQYF
TRBJ2-5,TRBV7-2,TRBD2,-,TGTGCCAGCACACTAGCGGGGGCTTATCAAGAGACCCAGTACTTC,CASTLAGAYQETQYF
TRBJ2-1,TRBV4-1,TRBD2,-,TGCGCCAGCAGCCAAGTGGGGGGGACGTTTAGCTCCTACAATGAGCAGTTCTTC,CASSQVGGTFSSYNEQFF
TRBJ2-1,TRBV11-2,-,-,TGTGCCAGCAGCTTATGGGGGGATATGAGGAGCTCCTACAATGAGCAGTTCTTC,CASSLWGDMRSSYNEQFF
TRBJ1-5,TRBV9,-,-,TGTGCCAGCAGCGTAGGGGGCAGCTTAAATCAGCCCCAGCATTTT,CASSVGGSLNQPQHF
TRBJ2-7,TRBV28,TRBD2,-,TGTGCCAGCACCTTAGCGGGAGGGCCTTACGAGCAGTACTTC,CASTLAGGPYEQYF
TRBJ1-1,TRBV2,-,once,TGTGCCAGCAGTGACTCGGTAATTTACACTGAAGCTTTCTTT,CASSDSVIYTEAFF
TRBJ2-3,TRBV25-1,TRBD2,-,TGTGCCAGCAAAAACCTAGCGGAGGGCACAGATACGCAGTATTTT,CASKNLAEGTDTQYF
TRBJ2-7,TRBV27,-,few,TGTGCCAGCACCTCACAGGATAATTGGCAGTACTTC,CASTSQDNWQYF
TRBJ2-7,TRBV28,-,-,TGTGCCAGCAGCACCGGGACATCCTCATCCTACGAGCAGTACTTC,CASSTGTSSSYEQYF
TRBJ2-1,TRBV5-8,TRBD2,once,TGTGCCAGCAGCCTCGGGACTAGCGGGATCCTATACAATGAGCAGTTCTTC,CASSLGTSGILYNEQFF
TRBJ2-7,TRBV14,TRBD1,few,TGTGCCAGCAGCTACGACAGGGTGGGGTCCTACGAGCAGTACTTC,CASSYDRVGSYEQYF
TRBJ2-7,TRBV11-3,-,-,TGTGCCAGCAGCAGGGGCTACGAGCAGTACTTC,CASSRGYEQYF
TRBJ2-3,TRBV7-9,-,once,TGTGCCAGCAGCTTAGCAAGACAGGCAGATACGCAGTATTTT,CASSLARQADTQYF
TRBJ2-7,TRBV27,TRBD1,-,TGTGCCAGCAGGGATTCCGGGACAGGACTTTACGAGCAGTACTTC,CASRDSGTGLYEQYF
TRBJ2-7,TRBV6-6,TRBD2,few,TGTGCCAGCAGTTACCCGACTAGCGGGAGCCCCTACGAGCAGTACTTC,CASSYPTSGSPYEQYF
TRBJ2-2,TRBV19,-,-,TGTGCCAGTAGCACCCGGACAGTGAACACCGGGGAGCTGTTTTTT,CASSTRTVNTGELFF
TRBJ1-2,TRBV30,TRBD1,few,TGTGCCTGGAGTGTAGGCGGGACAGCCTCCTATGGCTACACCTTC,CAWSVGGTASYGYTF
TRBJ1-2,TRBV12-3/TRBV12-4,-,-,TGTGCCAGCAAGAGAGCTAACTATGGCTACACCTTC,CASKRANYGYTF
TRBJ1-6,TRBV5-4,TRBD1,-,TGTGCCAGCAGCTTGGGGGGACAGAATAATTCACCCCTCCACTTT,CASSLGGQNNSPLHF
TRBJ1-5,TRBV18,-,-,TGTGCCAGCTCACCACCGGGCGGGAACAATCAGCCCCAGCATTTT,CASSPPGGNNQPQHF
TRBJ2-3,TRBV6-5,TRBD2,once,TGTGCCAGCAGCAGCCCAGCGGGAGATAAGGATACGCAGTATTTT,CASSSPAGDKDTQYF
TRBJ2-2,TRBV28,-,-,TGTGCCAGCAAATTGGGGACTTTGAACACCGGGGAGCTGTTTTTT,CASKLGTLNTGELFF
TRBJ2-1,TRBV11-3,TRBD2,-,TGTGCCAGCAGCTTTAGCGGGAGCTCCTACAATGAGCAGTTCTTC,CASSFSGSSYNEQFF
TRBJ1-5,TRBV7-2,-,-,TGTGCCAGCAGCTTAGCAGGGGCGGTCAATCAGCCCCAGCATTTT,CASSLAGAVNQPQHF
TRBJ2-7,TRBV5-4,TRBD1,-,TGTGCCAGCAGCCGTTCCGGGACAGGAGCCTACGAGCAGTACTTC,CASSRSGTGAYEQYF
TRBJ1-5,TRBV3-1/TRBV3-2,-,-,TGTGCCAGCAGCCAAGATATCCAGGGGAATCAGCCCCAGCATTTT,CASSQDIQGNQPQHF
TRBJ1-1,TRBV29-1,-,-,TGCAGCGTTGAAGGTCGACTTCGGAACACTGAAGCTTTCTTT,CSVEGRLRNTEAFF
TRBJ1-2,TRBV4-2,TRBD1,once,TGTGCCAGCAGCCAAGAAGGAACAGGGGGATCGATCGCACATGGCTACACCTTC,CASSQEGTGGSIAHGYTF
TRBJ1-3,TRBV5-1,-,-,TGCGCCAGCAGCAACGGAGGGACCTCTTCTGGAAACACCATATATTTT,CASSNGGTSSGNTIYF
TRBJ1-2,TRBV19,-,-,TGTGCCAGTAGTATAGCAGCAGCGATCTATGGCTACACCTTC,CASSIAAAIYGYTF
TRBJ2-3,TRBV27,-,-,TGTGCCAGCAGTTCCCTTAGCACAGATACGCAGTATTTT,CASSSLSTDTQYF
TRBJ2-7,TRBV27,TRBD1,-,TGTGCCAGCAGTTTAGGGCAGGGGGCGTACGACGAGCAGTACTTC,CASSLGQGAYDEQYF
TRBJ2-5,TRBV2,-,-,TGTGCCAGCAGCGCCACAGGGAAAGAGACCCAGTACTTC,CASSATGKETQYF
TRBJ2-3,TRBV4-3,TRBD1,once,TGCGCCAGCAGCCAGGGACAGGCCACAGATACGCAGTATTTT,CASSQGQATDTQYF
TRBJ1-2,TRBV2,TRBD1,-,TGTGCCAGCAAACGGACAGGGGCGGACTATGGCTACACCTTC,CASKRTGADYGYTF
TRBJ1-2,TRBV30,-,-,TGTGCCTGGAGTCCCCCGGGGGGCTATGGCTACACCTTC,CAWSPPGGYGYTF
TRBJ2-7,TRBV5-1,-,few,TGCGCCAGCAGCCCGGGGTTTCCCCCTCCTCGGGGACAAAACGAGCAGTACTTC,CASSPGFPPPRGQNEQYF
TRBJ1-1,TRBV5-1,-,-,TGCGCCAGCAGACTGATACAGGGAGACACTGAAGCTTTCTTT,CASRLIQGDTEAFF
TRBJ2-4,TRBV3-1/TRBV3-2,TRBD1,-,TGTGCCAGCAGCCAAGAGACGGGACAGGGGTCCTTATACTTC,CASSQETGQGSLYF
TRBJ2-7,TRBV7-2,TRBD2,-,TGTGCCAGCAGCTTAGTCGGGACTAGCGGAGTCGAGCAGTACTTC,CASSLVGTSGVEQYF
TRBJ2-2,TRBV7-3,TRBD2,-,TGTGCCAGCAGCTTAGGCGGGAGAGGCACCGGGGAGCTGTTTTTT,CASSLGGRGTGELFF
TRBJ2-5,TRBV6-2/TRBV6-3,TRBD2,-,TGTGCCAGCAGTAGGGGACTAGCGGAAGAGACCCAGTACTTC,CASSRGLAEETQYF
TRBJ2-1,TRBV6-5,-,-,TGTGCCAGCGGCCCTTCAGGCAGTCCCTACAATGAGCAGTTCTTC,CASGPSGSPYNEQFF
TRBJ2-2,TRBV20-1,-,-,TGCAGTGCTACTCCGAGGGGGGAGCTGTTTTTT,CSATPRGELFF
TRBJ1-2,TRBV30,-,few,TGTGCCTGGAGGAGGGGGGGCTACACCTTC,CAWRRGGYTF
TRBJ2-7,TRBV2,TRBD2,few,TGTGCCAGCCGGGGAGGGGTGTCCTACGAGCAGTACTTC,CASRGGVSYEQYF
TRBJ2-7,TRBV27,-,once,TGTGCCAGCAGTTATTACGGGGTAAAGTCCTACGAGCAGTACTTC,CASSYYGVKSYEQYF
TRBJ2-1,TRBV7-9,TRBD2,-,TGTGCCAGCAGAAATAGCGGGAGGGCCTCCTACAATGAGCAGTTCTTC,CASRNSGRASYNEQFF
TRBJ1-5,TRBV27,TRBD1,-,TGTGCCAGCAGTTTATGGCAGGGGGAGCCCCAGCATTTT,CASSLWQGEPQHF
TRBJ2-3,TRBV7-3,-,-,TGTGCCAGCAGCCCCCCCGGGACAGATACGCAGTATTTT,CASSPPGTDTQYF
TRBJ2-5,TRBV7-2,-,-,TGTGCCAGCAGCTTAGTGGGCAGTCTACAAGAGACCCAGTACTTC,CASSLVGSLQETQYF